These 7 T cell receptor beta chains were all obtained from the same sample, sequenced in a study of T cell responses to AZD1222 COVID-19 vaccine. Libraries were prepared by immunoSEQ multiplex PCR; TCRdb keeps only in-frame clonotypes and omits some of them. The sample includes about 59,000 clones, 70% to 85% of them seen just once. This material consisted of peripheral blood, taken on day 0 of AZD1222 vaccination. These receptors were collected from an adult in good health.

This chain uses TRBV19 with TRBJ1-5, with 9 bases fitting TRBD1. CDR1 is LNHDA and CDR2 is SQIVND in the germline V gene (reference sequence). CDR3 length: 16 amino acids. The V segment lost 4 bases and the J segment 4 bases; nucleotides outside the gene matches: 8. This CDR3 is CASSKPPGQGNQPQHF. The DNA of the CDR3 is TGTGCCAGTAGTAAACCACCGGGACAGGGTAATCAGCCCCAGCATTTT.

This sequence joins TRBV2 and TRBJ1-4, with a weak D call TRBD1 (5 bases). The V gene lost 10 bases and the J gene lost 3 bases, with 12 bases spanning the gap. The CDR3 consists of 13 residues. Germline V lookup: CDR1 SNHLY, CDR2 FYNNEI. This chain's CDR3 is CATNRDANEKLFF. As DNA, the CDR3 is TGTGCCACTAATCGGGACGCTAATGAAAAACTGTTTTTT. Full variable domain (remainder filled in from reference TRBV2 and TRBJ1-4): EPEVTQTPSHQVTQMGQEVILRCVPISNHLYFYWYRQILGQKVEFLVSFYNNEISEKSEIFDDQFSVERPDGSNFTLKIRSTKLEDSAMYFCATNRDANEKLFFGSGTQLSVL.

CDR3 region: CASSTGPLQPQHF. Written as DNA, the CDR3 is TGTGCCAGTTCGACAGGCCCCCTCCAGCCCCAGCATTTT. The chain joins TRBV19 to TRBJ1-5; D possibly corresponds to TRBD1 (6 bases). Between the trimmed V and J ends, which lost 8 bases and 7 bases, there was a span of 15 bases. The CDR3 sequence is 13 residues long. Germline CDR1 and CDR2: LNHDA and SQIVND (reference sequence). The full variable domain, its missing parts supplied by reference TRBV19 and TRBJ1-5, is DGGITQSPKYLFRKEGQNVTLSCEQNLNHDAMYWYRQDPGQGLRLIYYSQIVNDFQKGDIAEGYSVSREKKESFPLTVTSAQKNPTAFYLCASSTGPLQPQHFGDGTRLSIL.

Points on this clone: Other DNA sequences from this sample encode an identical CDR3 as well. This chain joins TRBV18 and TRBJ1-5; D not resolved. Germline lookup yields CDR1 KGHSH and CDR2 LQKENI. V was pared by 0 bases and J by 1 base, with 4 bases between. This CDR3 contains 14 residues. CDR3 nucleotides: TGTGCCAGCTCACCACCCGGGAGCAATCAGCCCCAGCATTTT. This codes for CASSPPGSNQPQHF.

This clone came up once. The chain employs TRBV2 and TRBJ2-3, with D uncertain. This CDR3 region has 13 residues. Per the germline V gene, CDR1 is SNHLY and CDR2 is FYNNEI. Trimming removed 7 bases from V and 5 bases from J, with 13 bases in between. CDR3 amino acids: CASIPVWGDTQYF. CDR3 nucleotides: TGTGCCAGCATCCCTGTCTGGGGAGATACGCAGTATTTT.

The rearrangement joins TRBV7-9 to TRBJ1-4, with TRBD1 matching over 10 bases. This CDR3 has 15 amino acids. With V trimmed by 5 bases and J by 7 bases, 7 bases remained unmatched. Germline CDR1 and CDR2: SEHNR and FQNEAQ (reference sequence). The CDR3 spells CASSAGTGVGEKLFF. In nucleotides, the CDR3 is TGTGCCAGCAGCGCCGGGACAGGGGTTGGTGAAAAACTGTTTTTT.

This clone occurred a few times. This chain connects TRBV5-4 to TRBJ1-2; 12 bases agree with TRBD1. The V gene's germline CDR1 is SGHNT and CDR2 YYREEE (reference sequence). Unmatched junction bases numbered 8, after V lost 4 bases and J lost 4 bases. The CDR3 loop spans 16 amino acids. CDR3 region: CASSRGTGGELYGYTF. DNA for the CDR3: TGTGCCAGCAGCCGGGGGACAGGGGGCGAGCTCTATGGCTACACCTTC.